One sample yielded the 6 T cell receptor beta chains listed below, sequenced in a study of cytomegalovirus exposure and HLA in healthy donors. Primers included in the PCR were 60 Vbeta and 13 Jbeta primers. Using immunoSEQ multiplex PCR, the repertoire was profiled, and TCRdb retains in-frame clones only, with some absent. The sample table includes about 130,000 clones. The sequenced sample consisted of PBMCs. These receptors all stem from a woman aged 40 to 50 in good health and CMV-seropositive.

The chain links TRBV5-1 to TRBJ1-1, with 9 bases matching TRBD1. Germline V gene data show CDR1 as SGHRS and CDR2 as YFSETQ. After removal of 1 base from V and 10 bases from J, the junction contained 5 bases not matched to a gene. The CDR3 is made up of 13 amino acids. The CDR3 DNA sequence: TGCGCCAGCAGCTTGTCTGGACAGGGGCTAGCTTTCTTT. Encoded protein: CASSLSGQGLAFF.

The rearrangement uses TRBV28 and TRBJ2-3, with a weak D call TRBD1 (6 bases). Per the germline V gene, CDR1 is MDHEN and CDR2 is SYDVKM. Trimming stripped 8 bases from V and 0 bases from J, with 15 bases between. The CDR3 consists of 15 residues. This chain's CDR3 is CASSTSGGSTDTQYF. DNA of the CDR3: TGTGCCAGCTCCACCAGTGGGGGCAGCACAGATACGCAGTATTTT.

The chain links TRBV5-1 to TRBJ2-7; 10 bases are a match to TRBD2. Trimming took 5 bases from V and 10 from J; bases not matched to a gene: 6. Germline V gene lookup returns CDR1 SGHRS and CDR2 YFSETQ. There are 12 residues in the CDR3. The CDR3 DNA reads as TGCGCCAGCAGTGTAACTAGCGGGACTCAGTACTTC. This gives the protein CASSVTSGTQYF.

This sequence joins TRBV9 and TRBJ1-1; 7 nucleotides match TRBD1. CDR3 length: 16 amino acids. CDR1 and CDR2 from the germline V gene are SGDLS and YYNGEE. V shed 2 bases, J shed 7 bases, and the junction held 14 bases outside the gene matches. CDR3 residues: CASSVSSRRDRFEAFF. The DNA for the CDR3 is TGTGCCAGCAGCGTTTCCAGCAGAAGGGACAGATTTGAAGCTTTCTTT.

This chain joins TRBV15 and TRBJ1-5, with a possible D match to TRBD1 (6 bases). CDR1 is LNHNV, CDR2 YYDKDF, per germline (reference sequence). This CDR3 has 17 residues. Trimming removed 1 base from V and 10 bases from J, with 23 bases in between. The CDR3 spells CATSRGSISTGLGPQHF. The CDR3 nucleotides are TGTGCCACCAGCAGAGGGTCAATCTCGACAGGCTTGGGACCCCAGCATTTT.

This chain connects TRBV7-9 to TRBJ2-1, with D unresolved. With 5 bases removed from V and 5 bases from J, the gap between germline ends came to 10 bases. Germline V lookup: CDR1 SEHNR, CDR2 FQNEAQ (reference sequence). This CDR3 is built from 13 residues. Here the CDR3 reads CASSVIADNEQFF. CDR3 nucleotide sequence: TGTGCCAGCAGCGTGATAGCAGACAATGAGCAGTTCTTC.